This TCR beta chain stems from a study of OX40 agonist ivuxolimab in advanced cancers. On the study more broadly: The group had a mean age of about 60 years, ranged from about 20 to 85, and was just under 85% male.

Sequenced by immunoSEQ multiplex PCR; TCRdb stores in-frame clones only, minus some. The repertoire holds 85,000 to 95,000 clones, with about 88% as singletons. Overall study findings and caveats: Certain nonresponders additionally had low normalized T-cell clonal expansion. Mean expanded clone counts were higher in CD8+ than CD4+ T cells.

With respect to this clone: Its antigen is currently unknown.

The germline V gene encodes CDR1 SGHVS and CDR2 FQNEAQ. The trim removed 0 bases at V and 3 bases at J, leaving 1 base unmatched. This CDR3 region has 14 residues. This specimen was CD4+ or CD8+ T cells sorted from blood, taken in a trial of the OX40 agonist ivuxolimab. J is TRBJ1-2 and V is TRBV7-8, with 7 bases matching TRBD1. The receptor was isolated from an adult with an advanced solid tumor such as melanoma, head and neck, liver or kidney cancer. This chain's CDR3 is CASSLAGQYYGYTF. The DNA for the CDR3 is TGTGCCAGCAGCTTAGCGGGACAGTACTATGGCTACACCTTC.